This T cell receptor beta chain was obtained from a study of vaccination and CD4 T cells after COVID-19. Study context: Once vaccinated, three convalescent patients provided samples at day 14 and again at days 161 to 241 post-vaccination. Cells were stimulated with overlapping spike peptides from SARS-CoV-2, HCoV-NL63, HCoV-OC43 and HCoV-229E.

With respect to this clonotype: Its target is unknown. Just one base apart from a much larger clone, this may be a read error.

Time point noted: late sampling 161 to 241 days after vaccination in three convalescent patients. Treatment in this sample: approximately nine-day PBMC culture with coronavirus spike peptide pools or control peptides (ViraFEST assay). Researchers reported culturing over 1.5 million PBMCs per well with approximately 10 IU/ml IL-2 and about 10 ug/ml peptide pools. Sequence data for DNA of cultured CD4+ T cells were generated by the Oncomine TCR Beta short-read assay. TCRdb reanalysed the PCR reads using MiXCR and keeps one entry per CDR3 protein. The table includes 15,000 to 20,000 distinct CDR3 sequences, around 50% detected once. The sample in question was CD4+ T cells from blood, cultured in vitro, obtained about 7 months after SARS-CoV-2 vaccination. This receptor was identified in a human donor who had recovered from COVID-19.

CDR3 region: CATSHQANAEAFF. CDR3 nucleotides: TGTGCCACCTCACATCAGGCGAACGCTGAAGCTTTCTTT. This sequence joins TRBV24-1 and TRBJ1-1; no firm D call. The CDR3 contains 13 residues. Germline V gives CDR1 KGHDR, CDR2 SFDVKD.